This T cell receptor (beta chain) derives from a study of Tregs in tolerant kidney transplant recipients. Study results and limitations: Biological reproducibility was not directly addressed in this study.

Unstimulated Tregs (CD4+CD25+CD127-) and CD4+CD25- non-Tregs were sorted from PBMCs. The data were produced by immunoSEQ multiplex PCR, yet TCRdb's version contains in-frame clones alone and is incomplete. The table includes under 300,000 clones, roughly four fifths detected once. As for this clone: Its cognate antigen is unknown.

The CDR3 has 14 residues. CDR1 and CDR2 from the germline V gene are SGHRS and YFSETQ. V was shortened by 2 bases and J by 2 bases, with 10 bases between the two germline ends. This TCR came from a human donor in good health. Material for sequencing was CD4+ T cells from blood. The V call is TRBV5-1, the J call TRBJ1-1; D not certain. The DNA for the CDR3 is TGCGCCAGCAGCTTCTCGCCTCCAAACACTGAAGCTTTCTTT. It yields the protein CASSFSPPNTEAFF.